This record covers a single T cell receptor (beta chain). The junction departs from germline at one end; a sequencing error may be responsible. This specimen comes from a study of tissue T cells after allogeneic stem cell transplantation. Adult allogeneic hematopoietic cell transplant recipients with steroid-refractory graft-versus-host disease were prospectively enrolled for research autopsy. This table comes from immunoSEQ multiplex PCR, and its TCRdb copy is limited to in-frame clones, with some not included. The sample lists 3,300 or so clones, about 71% occurring once. The CDR3 length is 15 residues. Germline V gives CDR1 MNHEY, CDR2 SMNVEV (reference sequence).

Sequenced material: small intestine tissue, taken at autopsy. V usage is TRBV27 and J usage is TRBJ2-1; D gene ambiguous. This TCR was sampled from an older male patient with steroid-refractory graft-versus-host disease after an allogeneic stem cell transplant. Some T cells may trace back to the graft donor. CDR3 in amino acids: CTSSFVSSSYNEQFF. CDR3 in DNA: TGTACCAGCAGTTTCGTCTCGAGCTCCTACAATGAGCAGTTCTTC.